Presented here are 24 T cell receptor beta chains from one specimen sequenced in a study of radiotherapy plus CTLA-4 blockade in lung cancer. Only in-frame clones appear in the TCRdb table, and some are missing; sequencing was by immunoSEQ multiplex PCR. The table lists 120,000 or so clones, 70% to 90% of them singletons. The material sequenced was peripheral blood, taken from a patient treated with radiotherapy plus ipilimumab. The source is a human donor with non-small cell lung cancer that progressed on radiotherapy plus ipilimumab.

The chain combines TRBV6-5 with TRBJ2-6, with D possibly TRBD2 on 6 matching bases. The V gene's germline CDR1 is MNHEY and CDR2 SVGAGI. Trimming removed 1 base from V and 4 bases from J, with 11 bases in between. The CDR3 spans 16 residues. The CDR3 reads CASSYFGGSGANVLTF. For the CDR3, the DNA is TGTGCCAGCAGTTACTTTGGAGGGTCCGGGGCCAACGTCCTGACTTTC.

V is TRBV29-1 and J is TRBJ2-3; D is unresolved. The germline V gene encodes CDR1 SQVTM and CDR2 ANQGSEA. This CDR3 has 12 amino acids. V lost 7 bases and J lost 3, with 11 bases in between. CDR3 DNA sequence: TGCAGCGCGACCTTGTGGACAGATACGCAGTATTTT. Encoded protein: CSATLWTDTQYF.

V usage is TRBV2 and J usage is TRBJ1-4, with D unclear. V was trimmed by 6 bases and J by 5 bases, leaving 10 bases between them. This CDR3 contains 13 residues. Germline CDR1 reads SNHLY; CDR2 reads FYNNEI. The CDR3 region has the DNA TGTGCCAGCAGACTTGGTTGGAATGAAAAACTGTTTTTT. Translating gives CASRLGWNEKLFF.

The V and J genes are TRBV13 and TRBJ1-2; 7 bases fit TRBD1. This CDR3 spans 15 amino acids. Germline assignment: CDR1 PRHDT and CDR2 FYEKMQ (reference sequence). V lost 2 bases to trimming and J lost 8 bases; unmatched junction nucleotides: 11. CDR3 sequence: CASSLRDRPSEGYTF. In nucleotides, the CDR3 is TGTGCCAGCAGCTTACGGGACAGACCCTCGGAAGGCTACACCTTC. The variable domain in full, with the rest retrieved from reference TRBV13 and TRBJ1-2, is AAGVIQSPRHLIKEKRETATLKCYPIPRHDTVYWYQQGPGQDPQFLISFYEKMQSDKGSIPDRFSAQQFSDYHSELNMSSLELGDSALYFCASSLRDRPSEGYTFGSGTRLTVV.

The chain couples TRBV11-2 to TRBJ2-5, with a possible D match to TRBD1 (6 bases). V lost 2 bases and J lost 4, with 14 bases in between. The CDR3 extends over 15 amino acids. Germline CDR1 is SGHAT and CDR2 is FQNNGV. The DNA of the CDR3 is TGTGCCAGCAGCTTAAGCTTCCAGGGGCCAGAGACCCAGTACTTC. Amino acids: CASSLSFQGPETQYF.

This clone is a singleton in its sample. The chain links TRBV5-1 to TRBJ1-1, with TRBD1 as a possible D gene (5 bases). Germline CDR1 reads SGHRS; CDR2 reads YFSETQ. The germline V and J ends were trimmed by 4 bases and 4 bases, with 14 bases remaining between them. The CDR3 is 14 residues long. CDR3: CASSPQGGSTEAFF. For the CDR3, the DNA is TGCGCCAGCAGCCCCCAGGGTGGGAGCACTGAAGCTTTCTTT.

This chain links TRBV7-2 with TRBJ2-1; 9 nucleotides agree with TRBD1. Trimming took 4 bases from V and 15 from J; bases not matched to a gene: 10. CDR1 is SGHTA and CDR2 is FQGNSA in the germline V gene. The CDR3 is made up of 13 amino acids. The CDR3 region is CASSSTDRGILFF. CDR3 bases: TGTGCCAGCAGCTCCACTGACAGGGGGATTTTGTTCTTC.

This chain joins TRBV2 and TRBJ2-3; D may match TRBD1 or TRBD2 (5 bases each). Germline V gene data show CDR1 as SNHLY and CDR2 as FYNNEI. The CDR3 consists of 15 residues. Trimming stripped 7 bases from V and 2 bases from J, with 16 bases between. CDR3 sequence: CASTRGRQLTDTQYF. Here the CDR3 DNA reads TGTGCCAGCACCCGAGGGAGACAGCTCACAGATACGCAGTATTTT.

The rearrangement links TRBV5-1 to TRBJ1-1, with 11 bases aligning to TRBD1. Germline V gives CDR1 SGHRS, CDR2 YFSETQ. Unmatched junction bases numbered 2, after V lost 4 bases and J lost 6 bases. The CDR3 extends over 13 amino acids. This chain's CDR3 is CASSVGQGAEAFF. CDR3 sequence (DNA): TGCGCCAGCAGCGTGGGACAGGGGGCTGAAGCTTTCTTT.

The rearrangement uses TRBV9 and TRBJ2-1; 8 positions agree with TRBD2. The CDR3 runs to 16 residues. J was trimmed by 9 bases and V by 0 bases; bases with no gene match: 11. Germline assignment: CDR1 SGDLS and CDR2 YYNGEE. The DNA of the CDR3 is TGTGCCAGCAGCGTAGGGGCGGGAGGCCCTCAAAGTGAGCAGTTCTTC. Amino acids: CASSVGAGGPQSEQFF.

This chain links TRBV29-1 with TRBJ1-2; D is possibly TRBD1 (6 bases). The CDR3 runs to 11 residues. Germline V lookup: CDR1 SQVTM, CDR2 ANQGSEA. V was clipped by 6 bases and J by 8 bases, with 13 bases between them. The CDR3 region has the DNA TGCAGCGTAGGACAAACAGGGGGCTACACCTTC. It encodes CSVGQTGGYTF. Variable domain in full (rest from reference TRBV29-1 and TRBJ1-2): SAVISQKPSRDICQRGTSLTIQCQVDSQVTMMFWYRQQPGQSLTLIATANQGSEATYESGFVIDKFPISRPNLTFSTLTVSNMSPEDSSIYLCSVGQTGGYTFGSGTRLTVV.

This sequence joins TRBV2 and TRBJ2-3, with TRBD2 matching 9 bases. V was pared by 4 bases and J by 5 bases, with 4 bases of the junction left unmatched. The CDR3 extends over 14 amino acids. Germline V lookup: CDR1 SNHLY, CDR2 FYNNEI. CDR3 loop: CASSGVSGRDTQYF. The CDR3 nucleotides read TGTGCCAGCAGTGGGGTTAGCGGGAGAGATACGCAGTATTTT.

Only one count was recorded for this clone. This chain joins TRBV29-1 and TRBJ1-1, with D possibly being TRBD1 (5 bases). V shed 3 bases and J shed 4 bases, with 18 bases lying between them. This CDR3 is 15 amino acids long. Germline V lookup: CDR1 SQVTM, CDR2 ANQGSEA. CDR3 bases: TGCAGCGTTGAGACACTCCGGGGGGGGAGCACTGAAGCTTTCTTT. This translates into CSVETLRGGSTEAFF.

The V and J genes are TRBV4-1 and TRBJ1-2, with 8 bases matching TRBD1. V lost 5 bases to trimming and J lost 0 bases; unmatched junction nucleotides: 2. The CDR3 has 14 amino acids. Germline assignment: CDR1 MGHRA and CDR2 YSYEKL. DNA for the CDR3: TGCGCCAGCAGCTACAGGGGGTCTAACTATGGCTACACCTTC. Protein product: CASSYRGSNYGYTF.

The rearrangement links TRBV13 to TRBJ1-4; no clear D gene. The CDR3 is 13 residues long. CDR1 is PRHDT and CDR2 is FYEKMQ in the germline V gene (reference sequence). V gave up 5 bases and J gave up 8 bases, with 12 bases separating them. The CDR3 loop reads CASSLAIEEKLFF. The CDR3 nucleotides read TGTGCCAGCAGCCTAGCGATAGAGGAAAAACTGTTTTTT.

The chain couples TRBV19 to TRBJ2-2, with D unresolved. V was shortened by 3 bases and J by 1 base, with 9 bases between the two germline ends. Germline V gives CDR1 LNHDA, CDR2 SQIVND (reference sequence). CDR3 length: 15 residues. CDR3 DNA sequence: TGTGCCAGTAGTATTACACACCTGAACACCGGGGAGCTGTTTTTT. Protein sequence: CASSITHLNTGELFF.

This clone was found a few times. The chain combines TRBV7-9 with TRBJ2-2, with D possibly TRBD2 on 6 matching bases. Germline V lookup: CDR1 SEHNR, CDR2 FQNEAQ (reference sequence). The CDR3 is made up of 16 amino acids. V shed 5 bases and J shed 5 bases, with 18 bases lying between them. The CDR3: CASSIGLSSRTGELFF. DNA of the CDR3: TGTGCCAGCAGCATAGGACTATCCTCCCGTACCGGGGAGCTGTTTTTT.

The CDR3: CASGQGRTNGYTF. DNA of the CDR3: TGTGCCAGCGGACAGGGCCGTACGAATGGCTACACCTTC. V and J are TRBV6-5 and TRBJ1-2, with 8 bases matching TRBD1. Trimming cost V 8 bases and J 6 bases; bases outside gene matches: 8. Germline CDR1 is MNHEY and CDR2 is SVGAGI. The CDR3 is made up of 13 amino acids.

The chain has TRBV5-4 and TRBJ1-2; D gene unclear. Trimming left V 2 bases short and J 3 bases short, with 11 bases between. From germline, CDR1 is SGHNT and CDR2 YYREEE (reference sequence). The CDR3 has 14 residues. CDR3 bases: TGTGCCAGCAGCTTATCGGACGGATACTATGGCTACACCTTC. Translated: CASSLSDGYYGYTF.

The chain joins TRBV2 to TRBJ2-3, with D tentatively TRBD1 (6 bases). Germline V CDR1 and CDR2: SNHLY, FYNNEI. The CDR3 covers 14 residues. V lost 9 bases and J 2 bases, leaving 15 bases between the germline ends. The CDR3 region has the DNA TGTGCCAGAAGGGTCGGGACAACCACAGATACGCAGTATTTT. This sequence encodes CARRVGTTTDTQYF.

This chain uses TRBV9 with TRBJ1-3; D unresolved. The CDR3 consists of 15 residues. Germline assignment: CDR1 SGDLS and CDR2 YYNGEE. Trimming removed 2 bases at V and 3 bases at J, with 12 bases between. The CDR3 DNA reads TGTGCCAGCAGCGTCGCCGAAGGGAATGGAAACACCATATATTTT. It translates to CASSVAEGNGNTIYF. Using reference TRBV9 and TRBJ1-3 for the parts outside the CDR3, the full variable domain is DSGVTQTPKHLITATGQRVTLRCSPRSGDLSVYWYQQSLDQGLQFLIQYYNGEERAKGNILERFSAQQFPDLHSELNLSSLELGDSALYFCASSVAEGNGNTIYFGEGSWLTVV.

As DNA, the CDR3 is TGTGCCAGTAGTATTACGGGCAGGGGAGGGTCTGGGGCCAACGTCCTGACTTTC. Its translation: CASSITGRGGSGANVLTF. The chain joins TRBV19 to TRBJ2-6; a weak D match, TRBD2 (7 bases). Trimming took off 3 bases at V and 1 base at J, with 16 bases between the two ends. This CDR3 has 18 residues. The germline V gene encodes CDR1 LNHDA and CDR2 SQIVND (reference sequence).

The chain has TRBV5-5 and TRBJ1-1; D perhaps matches TRBD1 (5 bases). The V end was cut by 6 bases, the J end by 6 bases, with 18 bases between. Germline V gene data show CDR1 as SGHKS and CDR2 as YYEKEE (reference sequence). The CDR3 extends over 14 amino acids. The CDR3 coding sequence is TGTGCCAGCAAGGCCGCCAGGGTCGGGGCTGAAGCTTTCTTT. Translating gives CASKAARVGAEAFF.

The rearrangement joins TRBV30 to TRBJ1-1, with D possibly matching TRBD1 (6 bases). From germline, CDR1 is GTSNPN and CDR2 SVGIG (reference sequence). This CDR3 spans 13 amino acids. V was trimmed by 8 bases and J by 2 bases, leaving 15 bases between them. The CDR3 here is CAREARGNTEAFF. The CDR3 DNA reads as TGTGCCAGAGAGGCCAGGGGTAACACTGAAGCTTTCTTT.